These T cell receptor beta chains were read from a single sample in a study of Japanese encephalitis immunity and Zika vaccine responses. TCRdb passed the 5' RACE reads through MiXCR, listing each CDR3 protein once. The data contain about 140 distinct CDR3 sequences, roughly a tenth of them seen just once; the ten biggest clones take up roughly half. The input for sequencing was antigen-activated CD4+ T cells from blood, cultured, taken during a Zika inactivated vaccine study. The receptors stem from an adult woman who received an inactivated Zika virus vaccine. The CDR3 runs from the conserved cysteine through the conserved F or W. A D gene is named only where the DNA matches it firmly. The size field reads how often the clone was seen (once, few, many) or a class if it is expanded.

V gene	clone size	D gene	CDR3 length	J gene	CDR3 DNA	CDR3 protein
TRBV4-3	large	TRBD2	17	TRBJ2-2	TGCGCCAGCAGCCAAGCGCGAGGGCTAGCGGGAGAGGGGGAGCTGTTTTTT	CASSQARGLAGEGELFF
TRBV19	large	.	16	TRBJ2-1	TGTGCCAGTAGTATGAGTAGCGGTAGCCCTTACAATGAGCAGTTCTTC	CASSMSSGSPYNEQFF
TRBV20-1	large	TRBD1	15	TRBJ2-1	TGCAGTGCTTCTACCGGGACAGGGGCCGGGAATGAGCAGTTCTTC	CSASTGTGAGNEQFF
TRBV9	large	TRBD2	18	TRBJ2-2	TGTGCCAGCAGCGTAGGTCTAGCGGGGGGGCAAAACACCGGGGAGCTGTTTTTT	CASSVGLAGGQNTGELFF
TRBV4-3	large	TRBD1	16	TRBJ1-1	TGCGCCAGCAGACAACTCCTTGACAGGGGGTCGGAAGAAGCTTTCTTT	CASRQLLDRGSEEAFF
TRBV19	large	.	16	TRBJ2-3	TGTGCCAGTAGTCAGTTGTTTGGGGTCTCCACAGATACGCAGTATTTT	CASSQLFGVSTDTQYF
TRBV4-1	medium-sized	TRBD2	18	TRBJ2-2	TGCGCCAGCAGCCAAGTAGCTAGCGGGGGCCAGAACACCGGGGAGCTGTTTTTT	CASSQVASGGQNTGELFF
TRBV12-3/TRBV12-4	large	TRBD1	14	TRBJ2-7	TGTGCCAGCAGTCCGCCGGGACAGGTCTACGAGCAGTACTTC	CASSPPGQVYEQYF